This is a list of T cell receptor beta chains from one sample in a study of blood T cells in healthy people across ages. From the 5' RACE reads, TCRdb called clonotypes with MiXCR, one entry per CDR3 protein. The table lists 650,000 or so distinct CDR3 sequences, around 50% of them singletons. Sequences were obtained from blood. The receptors originated from an elderly woman in good health. Each CDR3 is given with its conserved first and last residue.

J gene: TRBJ2-2; V gene: TRBV5-1; CDR3 protein: CASSRQTNTGELFF
J gene: NA; V gene: TRBV28; CDR3 protein: CASSDTGLVHEQYF
J gene: TRBJ2-3; V gene: TRBV20-1; CDR3 protein: CSARASGITDTQYF
J gene: TRBJ1-1; V gene: TRBV25-1; CDR3 protein: CTSSEYGKTEAFF
J gene: TRBJ2-5; V gene: TRBV2; CDR3 protein: CASVNRRHAETQYF
J gene: TRBJ2-7; V gene: TRBV20-1; CDR3 protein: CSAGRPSYEQYF
J gene: TRBJ2-2; V gene: TRBV3-1; CDR3 protein: CASSHSTGELFF
J gene: TRBJ2-1; V gene: TRBV7-8; CDR3 protein: CASSSAASTSGEFNEQFF
J gene: TRBJ2-2; V gene: TRBV6-1; CDR3 protein: CASSALVGANTGELFF
J gene: TRBJ1-1; V gene: TRBV9; CDR3 protein: CASSVVQVMNTEAFF